These T cell receptor beta chains were read from a single sample in a study of tumor and adjacent non-tumor tissue in lung cancer. TCRdb recomputed calls from the multiplex PCR reads with MiXCR, one row per CDR3 protein. The table shows roughly 66,000 distinct CDR3 sequences, with about 80% occurring only once. Input material: lung tumor tissue. Receptor source: a man between 60 and 70 years old with non-small cell lung cancer. The CDR3 runs from the conserved cysteine through the conserved F or W. A D gene is named only where the DNA matches it firmly. Size tells how often a clone was seen (once, few, many) or the class of an expanded clone, and some rows leave it out.

j_gene | d_gene | abundance | v_gene | CDR3aa | CDR3nt
TRBJ2-7 | TRBD2 | . | TRBV20-1 | CNATGTSGRFDEQYF | TGTAATGCTACAGGGACTAGCGGGAGATTCGACGAACAGTACTTC
TRBJ1-1 | . | medium-sized | TRBV11-2 | CASSTGPMNTEAFF | TGTGCCAGCAGCACGGGCCCCATGAACACTGAAGCTTTCTTT
TRBJ2-1 | . | once | TRBV20-1 | CCARGMIWEQFF | TGCTGTGCTAGAGGCATGATATGGGAGCAGTTCTTC
TRBJ1-4 | . | . | TRBV20-1 | CSARELVGGKLFF | TGCAGTGCTAGAGAGTTAGTAGGTGGAAAACTGTTTTTT
TRBJ2-2 | TRBD1 | . | TRBV20-1 | CSARLGTANTGDLFF | TGCAGTGCTCGTCTCGGGACAGCGAACACCGGGGACCTGTTTTTT
TRBJ2-7 | TRBD1 | many | TRBV12-3/TRBV12-4 | CASSPGTGGLEQYF | TGTGCCAGCAGTCCCGGGACAGGGGGTCTCGAGCAGTACTTC
TRBJ1-6 | . | . | TRBV6-5 | CDSSQERGYSPLHF | TGTGACAGCAGCCAGGAACGGGGATACTCACCCCTCCACTTT
TRBJ2-5 | . | . | TRBV6-6 | CAGSYDTVRETQYF | TGTGCCGGCAGTTACGATACAGTGCGGGAGACCCAGTACTTC
TRBJ2-7 | . | . | TRBV5-5 | CASSLATETYEWYF | TGTGCCAGCAGCTTGGCCACGGAAACCTACGAGTGGTACTTC
TRBJ2-5 | TRBD2 | . | TRBV24-1 | CATSDPGLAGGCFKETQYF | TGTGCCACCAGTGACCCCGGACTAGCGGGAGGGTGTTTTAAAGAGACCCAGTACTTC
TRBJ2-3 | TRBD1 | once | TRBV2 | CANRTGGGDTQYF | TGTGCCAACCGGACAGGGGGAGGGGATACGCAGTATTTT
TRBJ1-1 | . | . | TRBV11-3 | CASSLGGEGTEVFF | TGTGCCAGTAGCTTAGGAGGGGAGGGCACTGAAGTTTTCTTT
TRBJ2-2 | TRBD2 | . | TRBV20-1 | CSAKGLDSGELFF | TGCAGTGCTAAGGGACTAGATTCCGGGGAGCTGTTTTTT
TRBJ1-1 | . | . | TRBV11-2 | CASILKNTEAFF | TGTGCCAGCATCTTAAAGAACACTGAAGCTTTCTTT
TRBJ1-5 | TRBD1 | . | TRBV11-3 | CASSLVHRGTNQSQRF | TGTGCCAGCAGCTTAGTTCACAGGGGGACCAATCAGTCCCAGCGTTTT
TRBJ2-3 | . | . | TRBV29-1 | CNVDGSGGTTDTWYF | TGCAACGTTGATGGTTCTGGCGGGACCACAGATACGTGGTATTTT
TRBJ1-4 | . | . | TRBV29-1 | CNIEPGGGELFF | TGCAACATTGAACCCGGGGGCGGCGAACTGTTTTTT
TRBJ1-1 | . | . | TRBV29-1 | CNVGEEESTEAFF | TGCAACGTTGGTGAAGAGGAGAGCACTGAAGCTTTCTTT
TRBJ2-2 | . | . | TRBV10-2 | CASRAQSSGELFF | TGCGCCAGCAGAGCCCAATCCTCCGGGGAGCTGTTTTTT
TRBJ2-7 | TRBD1 | few | TRBV6-5 | CPSSYGAGQVYEHYF | TGTCCCAGCAGTTACGGGGCTGGACAGGTTTACGAGCACTATTTC
TRBJ2-5 | . | . | TRBV20-1 | CSARSQGRGSETQYF | TGCAGTGCTAGAAGTCAGGGGCGAGGGTCCGAGACCCAGTACTTC
TRBJ1-4 | TRBD1 | . | TRBV28 | CASSGRQGDEKLFF | TGTGCCAGCAGTGGAAGGCAGGGGGATGAAAAACTGTTTTTT
TRBJ2-1 | TRBD1 | . | TRBV6-1 | CASPLVGGHEQFF | TGTGCCAGCCCCCTAGTAGGGGGCCATGAGCAGTTCTTC
TRBJ2-1 | . | . | TRBV20-1 | CSTRGQRMVNEQFF | TGCAGTACTAGAGGGCAGCGAATGGTCAATGAGCAGTTCTTC
TRBJ2-1 | TRBD2 | . | TRBV20-1 | CSARTTSGRRIDQFF | TGCAGTGCTAGAACGACTAGCGGACGAAGGATTGATCAGTTTTTC
TRBJ1-5 | . | many | TRBV6-1 | CASSWDLGNQPQHF | TGTGCCAGCAGTTGGGATTTAGGCAATCAGCCCCAGCATTTT
TRBJ2-1 | TRBD2 | . | TRBV5-1 | CASSRGDGSINEQFF | TGCGCCAGCAGCCGGGGGGACGGGAGTATAAATGAGCAGTTCTTC
TRBJ1-2 | . | . | TRBV29-1 | CSVGPGILYGYIF | .
TRBJ2-1 | . | . | TRBV20-1 | CSARVGVMCNEQFF | TGCAGTGCTAGAGTGGGAGTGATGTGCAATGAGCAGTTCTTC
TRBJ1-1 | TRBD1 | . | TRBV20-1 | CSAHHFDRVNTEAFF | TGCAGTGCCCATCACTTCGACAGGGTGAACACTGAGGCTTTCTTT
TRBJ2-7 | . | . | TRBV29-1 | CSTLDKADEQYF | TGCAGCACCCTAGACAAGGCGGACGAGCAGTACTTC
TRBJ2-3 | TRBD2 | . | TRBV29-1 | CSVELPLAGPADTQYF | TGCAGCGTAGAGCTTCCTCTAGCGGGACCGGCAGATACGCAGTATTTT
TRBJ2-5 | . | . | TRBV20-1 | CSTAQETTETQYF | TGCAGTACTGCACAGGAGACGACAGAGACCCAGTACTTC
TRBJ2-7 | TRBD2 | once | TRBV20-1 | CSARAGGADDYEQYF | TGCAGTGCTAGAGCGGGGGGGGCGGACGATTACGAGCAGTACTTC
TRBJ2-7 | TRBD1 | . | TRBV20-1 | CSATSLTQGDLYVQYF | TGCAGTGCCACATCTTTGACTCAGGGGGACCTCTACGTGCAGTACTTC